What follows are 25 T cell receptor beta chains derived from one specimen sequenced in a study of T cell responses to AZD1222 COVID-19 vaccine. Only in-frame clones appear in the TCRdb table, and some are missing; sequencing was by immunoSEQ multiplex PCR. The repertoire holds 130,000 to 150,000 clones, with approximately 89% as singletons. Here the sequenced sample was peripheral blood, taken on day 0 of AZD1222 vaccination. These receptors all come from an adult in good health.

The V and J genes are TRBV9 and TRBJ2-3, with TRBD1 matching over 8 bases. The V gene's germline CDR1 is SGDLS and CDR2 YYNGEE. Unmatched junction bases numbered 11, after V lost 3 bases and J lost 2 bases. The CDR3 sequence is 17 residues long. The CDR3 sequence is CASSAPHGTGPTDTQYF. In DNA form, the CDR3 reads TGTGCCAGCAGCGCCCCCCACGGGACAGGTCCCACAGATACGCAGTATTTT.

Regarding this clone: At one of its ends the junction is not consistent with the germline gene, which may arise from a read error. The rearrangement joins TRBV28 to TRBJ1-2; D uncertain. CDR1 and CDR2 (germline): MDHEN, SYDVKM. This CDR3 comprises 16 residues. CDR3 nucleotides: TGTGCCAGCAGTTTACCCTCCCCAGCCGGAAACTCTGGCTACACCTTC. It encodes CASSLPSPAGNSGYTF.

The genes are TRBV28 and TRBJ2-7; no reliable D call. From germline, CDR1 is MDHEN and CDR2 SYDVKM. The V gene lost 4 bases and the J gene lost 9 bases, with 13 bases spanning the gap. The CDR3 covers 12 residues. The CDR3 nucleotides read TGTGCCAGCAGTTCCTCGCGTCTGGGGCAGTACTTC. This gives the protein CASSSSRLGQYF.

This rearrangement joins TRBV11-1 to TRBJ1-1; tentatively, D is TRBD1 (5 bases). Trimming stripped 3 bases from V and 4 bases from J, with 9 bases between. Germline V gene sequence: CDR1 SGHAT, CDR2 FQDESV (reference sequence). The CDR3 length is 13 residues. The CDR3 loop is CASSFTGVTEAFF. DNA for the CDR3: TGTGCCAGCAGCTTTACAGGAGTCACTGAAGCTTTCTTT.

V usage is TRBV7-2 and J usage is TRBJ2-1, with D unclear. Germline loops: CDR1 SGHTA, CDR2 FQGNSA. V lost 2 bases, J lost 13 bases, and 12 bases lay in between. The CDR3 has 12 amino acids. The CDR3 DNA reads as TGTGCCAGCAGCTTAAATTTTATCACCCAGTTCTTC. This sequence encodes CASSLNFITQFF.

The CDR3 sequence is CASRVEVRGARRAFF. DNA of the CDR3: TGTGCCAGTAGAGTTGAGGTCAGGGGTGCCCGGCGAGCTTTCTTT. V gene TRBV19 combines with J gene TRBJ1-1; perhaps TRBD1 as D (6 bases). Germline loops: CDR1 LNHDA, CDR2 SQIVND (reference sequence). There are 15 residues in the CDR3. Trimming took off 6 bases at V and 10 bases at J, with 24 bases between the two ends.

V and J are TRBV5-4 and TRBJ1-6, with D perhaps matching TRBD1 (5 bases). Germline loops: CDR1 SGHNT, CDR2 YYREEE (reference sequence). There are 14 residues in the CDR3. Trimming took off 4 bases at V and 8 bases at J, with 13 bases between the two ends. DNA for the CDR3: TGTGCCAGCAGCCTCGGGCGGGACGATTCACCCCTCCACTTT. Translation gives CASSLGRDDSPLHF.

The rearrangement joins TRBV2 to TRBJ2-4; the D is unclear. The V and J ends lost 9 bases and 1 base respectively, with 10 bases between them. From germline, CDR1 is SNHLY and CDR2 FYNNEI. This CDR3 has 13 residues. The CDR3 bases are TGTGCCAGTCGTGCTTTCGCCAAAAACATTCAGTACTTC. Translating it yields CASRAFAKNIQYF.

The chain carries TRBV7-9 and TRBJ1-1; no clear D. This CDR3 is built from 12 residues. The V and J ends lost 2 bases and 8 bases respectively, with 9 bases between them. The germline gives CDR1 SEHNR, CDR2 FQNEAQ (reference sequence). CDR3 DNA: TGTGCCAGCAGCTTAATCCAACGCGAAGCTTTCTTT. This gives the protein CASSLIQREAFF.

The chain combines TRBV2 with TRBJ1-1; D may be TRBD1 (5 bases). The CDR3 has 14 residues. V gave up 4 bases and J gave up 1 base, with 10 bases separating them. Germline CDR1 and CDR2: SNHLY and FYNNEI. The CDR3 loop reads CASSVRGANTEAFF. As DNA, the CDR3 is TGTGCCAGCAGTGTTCGAGGGGCGAACACTGAAGCTTTCTTT.

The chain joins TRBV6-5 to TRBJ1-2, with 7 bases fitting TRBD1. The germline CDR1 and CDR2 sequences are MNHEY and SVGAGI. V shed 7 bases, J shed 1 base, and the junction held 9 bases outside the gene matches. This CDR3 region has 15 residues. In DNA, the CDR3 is TGTGCCAGCAAAGGGGGCAGGGGGTTTAACTATGGCTACACCTTC. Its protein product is CASKGGRGFNYGYTF.

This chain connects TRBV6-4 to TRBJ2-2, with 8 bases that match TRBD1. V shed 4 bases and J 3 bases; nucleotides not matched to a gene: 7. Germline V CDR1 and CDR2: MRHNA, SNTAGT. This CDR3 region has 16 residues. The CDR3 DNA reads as TGTGCCAGCAGTGTTAGTGACAGGGGTTACACCGGGGAGCTGTTTTTT. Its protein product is CASSVSDRGYTGELFF.

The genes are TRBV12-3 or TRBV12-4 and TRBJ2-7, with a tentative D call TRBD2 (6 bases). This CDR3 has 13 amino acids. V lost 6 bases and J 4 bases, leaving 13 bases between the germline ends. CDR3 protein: CASRSEGTYEQYF. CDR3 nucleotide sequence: TGTGCCAGCAGATCGGAGGGGACGTACGAGCAGTACTTC.

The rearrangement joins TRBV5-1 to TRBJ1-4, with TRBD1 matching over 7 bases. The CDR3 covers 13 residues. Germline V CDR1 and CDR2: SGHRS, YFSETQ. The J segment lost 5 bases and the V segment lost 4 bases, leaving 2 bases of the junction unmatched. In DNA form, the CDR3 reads TGCGCCAGCAGCGAGGGACAGAATGAAAAACTGTTTTTT. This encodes CASSEGQNEKLFF.

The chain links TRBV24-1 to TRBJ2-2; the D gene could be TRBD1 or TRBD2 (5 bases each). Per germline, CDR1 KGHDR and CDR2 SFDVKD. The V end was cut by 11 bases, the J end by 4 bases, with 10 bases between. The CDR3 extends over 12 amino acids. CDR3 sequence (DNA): TGTGCCATACGAGGGGCCACCGGGGAGCTGTTTTTT. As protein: CAIRGATGELFF.

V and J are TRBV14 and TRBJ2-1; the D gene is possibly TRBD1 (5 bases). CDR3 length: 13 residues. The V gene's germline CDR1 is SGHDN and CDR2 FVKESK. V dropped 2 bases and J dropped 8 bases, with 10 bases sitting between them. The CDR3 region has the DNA TGTGCCAGCAGCCAACGCAGGGTCGATGAGCAGTTCTTC. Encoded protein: CASSQRRVDEQFF.

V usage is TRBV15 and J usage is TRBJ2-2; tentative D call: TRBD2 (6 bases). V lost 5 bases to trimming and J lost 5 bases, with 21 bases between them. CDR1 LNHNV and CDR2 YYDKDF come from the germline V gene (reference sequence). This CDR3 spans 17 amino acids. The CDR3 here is CATSPRRDSLRTGELFF. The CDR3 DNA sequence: TGTGCCACCAGCCCGCGGCGGGACTCCCTTCGGACCGGGGAGCTGTTTTTT.

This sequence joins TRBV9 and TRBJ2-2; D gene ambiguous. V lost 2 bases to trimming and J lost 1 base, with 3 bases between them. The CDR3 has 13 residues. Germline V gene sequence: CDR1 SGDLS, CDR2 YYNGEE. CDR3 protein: CASSVQNTGELFF. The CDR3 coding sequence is TGTGCCAGCAGCGTTCAGAACACCGGGGAGCTGTTTTTT.

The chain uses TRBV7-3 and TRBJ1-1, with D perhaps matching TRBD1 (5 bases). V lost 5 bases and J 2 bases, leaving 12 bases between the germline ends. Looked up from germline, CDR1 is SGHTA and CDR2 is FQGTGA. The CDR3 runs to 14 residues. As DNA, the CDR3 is TGTGCCAGCAGCCCATCGGGGGGAAACACTGAAGCTTTCTTT. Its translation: CASSPSGGNTEAFF.

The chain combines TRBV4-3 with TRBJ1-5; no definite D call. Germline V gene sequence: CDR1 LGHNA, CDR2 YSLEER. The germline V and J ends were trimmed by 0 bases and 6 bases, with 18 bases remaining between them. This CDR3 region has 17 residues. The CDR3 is CASSQDLFRPGAQPQHF. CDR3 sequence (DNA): TGCGCCAGCAGCCAAGATCTTTTTAGACCGGGTGCTCAGCCCCAGCATTTT.

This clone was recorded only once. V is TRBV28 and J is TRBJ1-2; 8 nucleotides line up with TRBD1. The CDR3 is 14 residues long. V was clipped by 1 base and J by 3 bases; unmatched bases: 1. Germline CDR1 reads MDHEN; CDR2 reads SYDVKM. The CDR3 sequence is CASSLLTGDYGYTF. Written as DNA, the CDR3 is TGTGCCAGCAGTTTATTGACAGGGGACTATGGCTACACCTTC.

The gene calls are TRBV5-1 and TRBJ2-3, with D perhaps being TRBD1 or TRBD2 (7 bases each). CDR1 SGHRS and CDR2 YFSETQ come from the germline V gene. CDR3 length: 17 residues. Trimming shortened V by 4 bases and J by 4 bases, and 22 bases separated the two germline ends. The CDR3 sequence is CASSRGGGRGTADTQYF. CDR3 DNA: TGCGCCAGCAGCCGGGGCGGGGGACGGGGGACAGCAGATACGCAGTATTTT.

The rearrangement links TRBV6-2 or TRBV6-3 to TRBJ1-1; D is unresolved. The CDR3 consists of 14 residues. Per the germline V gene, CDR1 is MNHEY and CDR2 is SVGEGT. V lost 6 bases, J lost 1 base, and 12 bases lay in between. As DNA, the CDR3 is TGTGCCAGCAGCCGTATTAATGAGAACACTGAAGCTTTCTTT. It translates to CASSRINENTEAFF.

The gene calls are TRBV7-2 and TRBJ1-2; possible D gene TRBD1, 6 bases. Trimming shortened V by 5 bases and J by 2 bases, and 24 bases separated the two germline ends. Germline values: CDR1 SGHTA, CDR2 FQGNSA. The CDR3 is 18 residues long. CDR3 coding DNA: TGTGCCAGCAGCCCATCCGTCGGACGTGGGGGCGAGAACTATGGCTACACCTTC. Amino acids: CASSPSVGRGGENYGYTF.

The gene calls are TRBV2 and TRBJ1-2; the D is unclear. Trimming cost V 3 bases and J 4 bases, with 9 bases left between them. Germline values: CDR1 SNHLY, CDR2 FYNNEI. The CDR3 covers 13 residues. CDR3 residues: CASSDPLFYGYTF. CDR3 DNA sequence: TGTGCCAGCAGTGATCCTTTGTTCTATGGCTACACCTTC.